The subject of this entry is one T cell receptor beta chain. What it binds is unknown. These data belong to a study of cytomegalovirus exposure and HLA in healthy donors. The CDR3 loop spans 15 amino acids. The primer mix had 60 Vbeta and 13 Jbeta primers. Sequencing was performed with immunoSEQ multiplex PCR; in TCRdb, only in-frame clones are kept and a portion is missing. The sample includes 250,000 to 350,000 clones, 86% of them seen just once. Study-wide points: Earlier analysis found most TCR beta V segments productive about 87% or about 30% of the time. Reports described diagnosis of cytomegalovirus status by the classifier as highly specific and sensitive. Presence/absence analyses treated sequencing depth as roughly uniform across donors. In a later analysis, donors in an Asian-associated ancestry cluster reportedly had fewer N-insertions in productive TCRs than the cohort mean.

The sequence was obtained from a man aged 35-49 years in good health and CMV-seropositive. J is TRBJ1-1 and V is TRBV21-1. TRBV21-1 is reported as a pseudogene. The sequenced material came from PBMCs. CDR3 bases: TGTGCCCCTGCGGGGAGGGTTGAAAAATACACTGAAGCTTTCTTT. Its translation: CAPAGRVEKYTEAFF.